This T cell receptor beta chain derives from a study of early stage breast cancer tumors. Study-wide points: Most shared enriched TCRB sequences were commonly generated ones.

On this clone: Its antigen is undetermined.

Blood replicates held 0.5 ug DNA, tumor or normal breast approximately 1.5 ug, two each. Data came from immunoSEQ multiplex PCR; TCRdb stores just in-frame clones and leaves some out. This table holds 35,000 to 45,000 clones, less than 80% found once. The CDR3 is made up of 14 amino acids. Germline CDR1 reads MNHEY; CDR2 reads SVGAGI. V was pared by 7 bases and J by 6 bases, with 9 bases of the junction left unmatched. This sequence was found in a person between 55 and 70 years old with breast cancer. The gene calls are TRBV6-5 and TRBJ2-1, with 7 positions matching TRBD1. The sequencing sample was made of blood. CDR3 nucleotide sequence: TGTGCCAGCAATCCCGGACAGGTATTCAATGAGCAGTTCTTC. It yields the protein CASNPGQVFNEQFF.